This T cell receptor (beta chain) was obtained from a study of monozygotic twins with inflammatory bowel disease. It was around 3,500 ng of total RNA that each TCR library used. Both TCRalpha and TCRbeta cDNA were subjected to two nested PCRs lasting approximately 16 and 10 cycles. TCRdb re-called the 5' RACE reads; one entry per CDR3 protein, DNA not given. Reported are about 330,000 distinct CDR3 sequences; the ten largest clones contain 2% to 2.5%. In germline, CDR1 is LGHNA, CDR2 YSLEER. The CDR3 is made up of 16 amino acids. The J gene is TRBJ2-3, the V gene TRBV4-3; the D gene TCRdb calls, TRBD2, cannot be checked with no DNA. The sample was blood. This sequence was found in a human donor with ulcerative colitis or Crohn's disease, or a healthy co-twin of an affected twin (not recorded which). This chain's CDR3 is CASSQEASGGTDTQYF.